Below are 22 T cell receptor beta chains sequenced from a single sample in a study of OX40 agonist ivuxolimab in advanced cancers. TCRdb's table, derived via immunoSEQ multiplex PCR, lists solely in-frame clones and lacks some. The data hold over 30,000 clones, with about nine tenths observed a single time. Sequencing used CD4+ or CD8+ T cells sorted from blood, obtained in a trial of the OX40 agonist ivuxolimab. These receptors were collected from an adult with an advanced solid tumor such as melanoma, head and neck, liver or kidney cancer.

CDR3 loop: CASSLFPGGVYEQYF. CDR3 DNA: TGTGCCAGCAGCTTGTTCCCGGGAGGGGTCTACGAGCAGTACTTC. V gene TRBV5-4 combines with J gene TRBJ2-7, with 8 positions matching TRBD2. Germline values: CDR1 SGHNT, CDR2 YYREEE (reference sequence). V shed 1 base and J 3 bases; nucleotides not matched to a gene: 6. This CDR3 has 15 amino acids.

The V gene is TRBV28, the J gene TRBJ1-1; 9 bases are a match to TRBD1. CDR3 size: 15 residues. Germline assignment: CDR1 MDHEN and CDR2 SYDVKM. V lost 6 bases to trimming and J lost 1 base; unmatched junction nucleotides: 6. CDR3 protein: CASRTGGGQNTEAFF. The CDR3 DNA reads as TGTGCCAGCAGGACAGGGGGGGGGCAGAACACTGAAGCTTTCTTT.

V usage is TRBV11-2 and J usage is TRBJ1-3, with D possibly TRBD1 on 5 matching bases. The V gene's germline CDR1 is SGHAT and CDR2 FQNNGV. The V and J ends lost 6 bases and 0 bases respectively, with 12 bases between them. CDR3 length: 15 amino acids. This chain's CDR3 is CASSPGRSSGNTIYF. CDR3 sequence (DNA): TGTGCCAGCAGTCCGGGGCGAAGCTCTGGAAACACCATATATTTT.

The chain carries TRBV27 and TRBJ2-1; TRBD2 matches 16 bases. CDR1 is MNHEY and CDR2 is SMNVEV in the germline V gene (reference sequence). This CDR3 comprises 17 residues. V was clipped by 10 bases and J by 5 bases; unmatched bases: 11. CDR3 nucleotide sequence: TGTGCCATCCCGGGACTAGCGGGAGGGCCGGTCGACAATGAGCAGTTCTTC. Translating it yields CAIPGLAGGPVDNEQFF.

The chain has TRBV29-1 and TRBJ2-1; perhaps D is TRBD1 or TRBD2 (6 bases each). The V end lost 6 bases, the J end lost 10 bases, and 13 bases lay between the germline ends. This CDR3 comprises 11 residues. Germline CDR1 and CDR2: SQVTM and ANQGSEA. The CDR3 protein is CSVARGDEQFF. The CDR3 DNA reads as TGCAGCGTCGCAAGGGGGGACGAGCAGTTCTTC.

The gene calls are TRBV18 and TRBJ1-1; TRBD1 might be the D (5 bases). The length of the CDR3 is 14 residues. Germline V gene data show CDR1 as KGHSH and CDR2 as LQKENI. Trimming left V 2 bases short and J 4 bases short, with 11 bases between. Here the CDR3 reads CASSPGTRGTEAFF. In nucleotides, the CDR3 is TGTGCCAGCTCACCAGGGACCCGGGGCACTGAAGCTTTCTTT.

The chain carries TRBV27 and TRBJ1-1; D is unresolved. Trimming shortened V by 6 bases and J by 5 bases, and 7 bases separated the two germline ends. Germline assignment: CDR1 MNHEY and CDR2 SMNVEV (reference sequence). The CDR3 consists of 11 residues. The CDR3 sequence is CASRGRTEAFF. CDR3 nucleotide sequence: TGTGCCAGCAGAGGGCGGACTGAAGCTTTCTTT.

J is TRBJ2-7 and V is TRBV28; D not resolved. V lost 5 bases and J 5 bases, leaving 10 bases between the germline ends. The CDR3 is 12 residues long. Germline V CDR1 and CDR2: MDHEN, SYDVKM. CDR3 DNA sequence: TGTGCCAGCAGTAGGACCCGGGACGAGCAGTACTTC. This gives the protein CASSRTRDEQYF. Drawing the rest from reference TRBV28 and TRBJ2-7, the complete variable domain is DVKVTQSSRYLVKRTGEKVFLECVQDMDHENMFWYRQDPGLGLRLIYFSYDVKMKEKGDIPEGYSVSREKKERFSLILESASTNQTSMYLCASSRTRDEQYFGPGTRLTVT.

The table lists this clone with a count of one. The rearrangement joins TRBV6-1 to TRBJ1-5; tentatively, D is TRBD1 (5 bases). Germline lookup yields CDR1 MNHNS and CDR2 SASEGT. V was cut by 2 bases and J by 4 bases, with 9 bases left in between. The CDR3 consists of 14 residues. This CDR3 is CASSEQGLNQPQHF. As DNA, the CDR3 is TGTGCCAGCAGTGAACAGGGACTTAATCAGCCCCAGCATTTT.

The chain combines TRBV19 with TRBJ2-3; no clear D gene. The germline V gene encodes CDR1 LNHDA and CDR2 SQIVND (reference sequence). Trimming stripped 4 bases from V and 2 bases from J, with 7 bases between. The CDR3 runs 13 residues. The CDR3, as DNA: TGTGCCAGTAGTACCGGGTACACAGATACGCAGTATTTT. Encoded protein: CASSTGYTDTQYF.

The chain uses TRBV5-1 and TRBJ1-4; D uncertain. Germline V CDR1 and CDR2: SGHRS, YFSETQ. The germline V and J ends were trimmed by 0 bases and 7 bases, with 7 bases remaining between them. The CDR3 runs 13 residues. The CDR3 spells CASSLAFGEKLFF. For the CDR3, the DNA is TGCGCCAGCAGCTTGGCCTTTGGTGAAAAACTGTTTTTT.

The V gene is TRBV19, the J gene TRBJ2-3; 7 bases are shared with TRBD2. CDR3 length equals 15 residues. Germline V CDR1 and CDR2: LNHDA, SQIVND (reference sequence). V gave up 5 bases and J gave up 3 bases; unmatched junction bases: 8. CDR3 residues: CASSLLAIGTDTQYF. The CDR3 coding sequence is TGTGCCAGTAGTTTACTAGCGATTGGTACAGATACGCAGTATTTT.

The rearrangement joins TRBV5-1 to TRBJ2-7, with D possibly matching TRBD2 (6 bases). The V gene's germline CDR1 is SGHRS and CDR2 YFSETQ. The CDR3 length is 16 residues. Trimming took 4 bases from V and 0 from J, leaving 17 bases between them. The CDR3: CASSPLRETSSYEQYF. The DNA for the CDR3 is TGCGCCAGCAGCCCCCTTCGGGAGACGAGCTCCTACGAGCAGTACTTC.

The chain carries TRBV28 and TRBJ1-4, with 11 bases identical to TRBD1. The CDR3 contains 15 residues. Trimming at V came to 6 bases and at J to 8 bases, leaving 8 bases not matched to a gene. Looked up from germline, CDR1 is MDHEN and CDR2 is SYDVKM. The CDR3 sequence: CASRPGQGAGEKLFF. The CDR3 nucleotides are TGTGCCAGCAGGCCCGGACAGGGGGCTGGAGAAAAACTGTTTTTT. Full variable domain (rest looked up from reference TRBV28 and TRBJ1-4): DVKVTQSSRYLVKRTGEKVFLECVQDMDHENMFWYRQDPGLGLRLIYFSYDVKMKEKGDIPEGYSVSREKKERFSLILESASTNQTSMYLCASRPGQGAGEKLFFGSGTQLSVL.

The chain links TRBV27 to TRBJ2-7; D possibly matches TRBD1 or TRBD2 (5 bases each). The ends were cut back, 2 bases at V and 2 bases at J, with 16 bases in the middle. CDR3 length: 16 residues. Germline CDR1 is MNHEY and CDR2 is SMNVEV (reference sequence). CDR3 protein: CASSLGGPSEPYEQYF. The CDR3 coding sequence is TGTGCCAGCAGTTTAGGGGGTCCTTCAGAACCCTACGAGCAGTACTTC.

CDR3 in amino acids: CASSLRRDADTQYF. CDR3 sequence (DNA): TGTGCCAGCAGCTTACGCAGGGATGCAGATACGCAGTATTTT. The chain has TRBV7-2 and TRBJ2-3; D may be TRBD1 (5 bases). The ends were cut back, 2 bases at V and 4 bases at J, with 10 bases in the middle. Germline assignment: CDR1 SGHTA and CDR2 FQGNSA. This CDR3 is 14 amino acids long.

This sequence joins TRBV6-6 and TRBJ2-5; D might be TRBD2 (5 bases). Germline lookup yields CDR1 MNHNY and CDR2 SVGAGI (reference sequence). The V and J ends lost 3 bases and 4 bases respectively, with 12 bases between them. The length of the CDR3 is 14 residues. This CDR3 is CASSYEGGLETQYF. The CDR3 DNA follows: TGTGCCAGCAGTTATGAGGGCGGATTAGAGACCCAGTACTTC.

In its sample, this clone was seen a few times. The J gene is TRBJ1-5, the V gene TRBV30; maybe TRBD1 (6 bases). V shed 4 bases and J shed 4 bases, with 11 bases lying between them. The germline CDR1 and CDR2 sequences are GTSNPN and SVGIG (reference sequence). The CDR3 consists of 13 residues. CDR3 nucleotide sequence: TGTGCCTGGACACAGGGTCGGAATCAGCCCCAGCATTTT. Translated, it gives CAWTQGRNQPQHF.

The V and J genes are TRBV29-1 and TRBJ2-5, with 8 bases lining up with TRBD1. J lost 2 bases, V lost 4 bases, and 6 bases had no gene match. This CDR3 comprises 14 residues. The germline gives CDR1 SQVTM, CDR2 ANQGSEA. CDR3 residues: CSVAGTGQQETQYF. The CDR3 DNA follows: TGCAGCGTTGCCGGGACAGGTCAGCAAGAGACCCAGTACTTC.

The genes are TRBV19 and TRBJ2-6; 9 bases are a match to TRBD1. Per the germline V gene, CDR1 is LNHDA and CDR2 is SQIVND (reference sequence). The CDR3 spans 16 residues. With V trimmed by 10 bases and J by 0 bases, 7 bases remained unmatched. CDR3 nucleotide sequence: TGTGCCACCATGGACAGGGGAAGCTCTGGGGCCAACGTCCTGACTTTC. Amino acids: CATMDRGSSGANVLTF.

The chain couples TRBV19 to TRBJ1-2, with 7 bases aligning to TRBD1. This CDR3 is built from 14 residues. In germline, CDR1 is LNHDA, CDR2 SQIVND (reference sequence). Losses at the gene ends were 6 bases for V and 5 bases for J; bases not matched to a gene: 9. The CDR3 loop reads CASRRTGQPYGYTF. The CDR3 DNA reads as TGTGCCAGTAGACGGACAGGACAACCTTATGGCTACACCTTC. Full variable domain (outside the CDR3, taken from reference TRBV19 and TRBJ1-2): DGGITQSPKYLFRKEGQNVTLSCEQNLNHDAMYWYRQDPGQGLRLIYYSQIVNDFQKGDIAEGYSVSREKKESFPLTVTSAQKNPTAFYLCASRRTGQPYGYTFGSGTRLTVV.

The J gene is TRBJ2-3, the V gene TRBV28; a weak D match, TRBD2 (6 bases). CDR3 length equals 14 residues. V was trimmed by 6 bases and J by 2 bases, leaving 12 bases between them. Germline CDR1 and CDR2: MDHEN and SYDVKM. The CDR3 region has the DNA TGTGCCAGCAGATCGGGACTCGACACAGATACGCAGTATTTT. This encodes CASRSGLDTDTQYF.